This T cell receptor (beta chain) was sequenced during a study of blood T cells in healthy people across ages. Only a few counts were recorded for this clonotype. RNA extraction gave at least 5 micrograms of total RNA per sample. The CDR3 has 12 amino acids. Germline V gene lookup returns CDR1 MNHEY and CDR2 SVGEGT. A second PCR of roughly 7 to 11 cycles used a sample-barcoded 5' primer and a J-beta primer mix. MiXCR was run by TCRdb on the 5' RACE reads, yielding one entry per CDR3 protein. The sample lists hundreds of thousands of distinct CDR3 sequences, under 25% occurring once. The source is a man between 65 and 85 years old in good health. Sample: blood. V usage is TRBV6-2 or TRBV6-3 and J usage is TRBJ2-1; D not certain. The DNA end lines up better with TRBJ2-5; the J call may be wrong. CDR3 in amino acids: CASSYRAETQYF. The CDR3 DNA sequence: TGTGCCAGCAGTTACCGGGCGGAGACCCAGTACTTC.